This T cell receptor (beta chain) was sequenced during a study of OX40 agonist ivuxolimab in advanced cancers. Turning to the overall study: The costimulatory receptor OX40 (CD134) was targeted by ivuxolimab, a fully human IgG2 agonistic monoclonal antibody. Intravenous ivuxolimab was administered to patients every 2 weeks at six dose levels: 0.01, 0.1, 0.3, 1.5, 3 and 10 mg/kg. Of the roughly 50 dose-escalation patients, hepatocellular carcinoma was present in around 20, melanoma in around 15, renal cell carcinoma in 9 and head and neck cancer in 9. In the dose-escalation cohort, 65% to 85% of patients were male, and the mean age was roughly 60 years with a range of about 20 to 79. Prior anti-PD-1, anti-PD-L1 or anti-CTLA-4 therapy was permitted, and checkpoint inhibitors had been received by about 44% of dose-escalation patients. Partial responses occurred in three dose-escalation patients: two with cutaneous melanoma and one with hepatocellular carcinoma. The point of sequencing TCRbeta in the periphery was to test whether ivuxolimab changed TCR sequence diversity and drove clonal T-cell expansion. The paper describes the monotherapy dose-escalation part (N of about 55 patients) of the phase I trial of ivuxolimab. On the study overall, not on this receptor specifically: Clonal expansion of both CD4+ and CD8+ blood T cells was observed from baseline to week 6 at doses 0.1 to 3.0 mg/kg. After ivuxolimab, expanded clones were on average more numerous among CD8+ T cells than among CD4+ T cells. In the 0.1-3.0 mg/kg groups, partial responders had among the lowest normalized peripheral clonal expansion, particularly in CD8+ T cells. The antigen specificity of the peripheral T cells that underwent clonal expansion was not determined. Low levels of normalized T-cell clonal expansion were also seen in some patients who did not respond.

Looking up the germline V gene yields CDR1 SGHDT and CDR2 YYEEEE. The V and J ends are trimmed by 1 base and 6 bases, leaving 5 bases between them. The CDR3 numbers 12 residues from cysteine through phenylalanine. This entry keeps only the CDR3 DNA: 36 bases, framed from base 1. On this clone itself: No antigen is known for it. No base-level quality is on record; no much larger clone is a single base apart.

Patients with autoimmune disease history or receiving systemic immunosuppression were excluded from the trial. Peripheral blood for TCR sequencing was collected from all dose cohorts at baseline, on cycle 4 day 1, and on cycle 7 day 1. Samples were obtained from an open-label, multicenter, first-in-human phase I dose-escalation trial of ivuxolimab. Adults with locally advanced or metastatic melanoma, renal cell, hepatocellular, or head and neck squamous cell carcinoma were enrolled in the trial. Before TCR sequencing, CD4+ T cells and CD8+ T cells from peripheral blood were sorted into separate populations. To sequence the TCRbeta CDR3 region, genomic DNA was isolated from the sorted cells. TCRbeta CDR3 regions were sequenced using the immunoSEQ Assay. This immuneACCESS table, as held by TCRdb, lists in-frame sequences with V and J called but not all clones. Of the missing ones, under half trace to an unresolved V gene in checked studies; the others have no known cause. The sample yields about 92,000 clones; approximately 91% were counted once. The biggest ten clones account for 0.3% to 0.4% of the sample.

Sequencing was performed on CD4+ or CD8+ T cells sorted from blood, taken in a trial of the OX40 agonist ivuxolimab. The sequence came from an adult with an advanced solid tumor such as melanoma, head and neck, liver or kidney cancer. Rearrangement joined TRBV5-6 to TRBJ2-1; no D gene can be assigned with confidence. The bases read TGTGCCAGCAGCTTGACTGGCAATGAGCAGTTCTTC. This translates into CASSLTGNEQFF.